This T cell receptor (beta chain) was documented in a study of tumor-infiltrating lymphocytes in localized non-small cell lung cancer. Study details: Several tumor histologies, both smoking statuses, and some post-neoadjuvant chemotherapy samples were included. General study points: T-cell fraction did not differ between immunotypes IM1 and IM2. Each assay used a separate piece of the same tissue. Higher tumor T cell infiltration than in uninvolved lung was supported by TCRbeta sequencing.

Some clones are missing from TCRdb's copy, which holds only in-frame ones; the method was immunoSEQ multiplex PCR. This table holds 5,500 to 7,500 clones, 60% to 80% found once. This clone was counted only a few times. Antigen specificity is unknown. The clonotype comes from a human donor with non-small cell lung cancer. Sample: uninvolved lung tissue not adjacent to the tumor.

DNA of the CDR3: TGCGCCAGCAGCTTGTCAGGAGATAGCAATCAGCCCCAGCATTTT. It encodes CASSLSGDSNQPQHF. This chain connects TRBV5-1 to TRBJ1-5, with D uncertain. The CDR3 extends over 15 amino acids. Germline V lookup: CDR1 SGHRS, CDR2 YFSETQ. Trimming cost V 1 base and J 0 bases, with 8 bases left between them.